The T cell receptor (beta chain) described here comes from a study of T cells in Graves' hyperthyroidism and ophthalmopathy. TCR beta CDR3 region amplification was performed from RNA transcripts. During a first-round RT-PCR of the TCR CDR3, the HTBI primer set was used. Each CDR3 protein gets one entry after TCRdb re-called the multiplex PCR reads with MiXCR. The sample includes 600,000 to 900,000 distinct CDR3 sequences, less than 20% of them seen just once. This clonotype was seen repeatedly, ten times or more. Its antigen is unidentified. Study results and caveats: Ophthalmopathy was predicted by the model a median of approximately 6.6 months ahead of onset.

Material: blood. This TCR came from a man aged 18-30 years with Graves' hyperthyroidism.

The CDR3 reads CASSPGPHEQFF. CDR3 coding DNA: TGTGCCAGCAGCCCGGGACCCCATGAGCAGTTCTTC. V and J are TRBV28 and TRBJ2-1; D is perhaps TRBD1 or TRBD2 (5 bases each). In germline, CDR1 is MDHEN, CDR2 SYDVKM. Deletions cut 6 bases from V and 8 bases from J, with 11 bases between. The CDR3 length is 12 residues.